Listed here is a single T cell receptor beta chain. Its antigen is not known. The data are from a study of cytomegalovirus exposure and HLA in healthy donors. Regarding the study as a whole: Roughly even sequencing depth across donors was the assumption behind the presence/absence analyses. The study put some 150 TCR beta chains on its list as cytomegalovirus-associated.

Use of 60 Vbeta and 13 Jbeta primers characterized the PCR. Sequenced by immunoSEQ multiplex PCR; TCRdb stores in-frame clones only, minus some. The sample holds around 33,000 clones, 90% seen once. Trimming stripped 5 bases from V and 11 bases from J, with 15 bases between. Germline V gives CDR1 MDHEN, CDR2 SYDVKM. This CDR3 has 12 amino acids. The chain employs TRBV28 and TRBJ2-5; D possibly corresponds to TRBD2 (6 bases). This clonotype was sampled from a woman aged 18 to 35 in good health and CMV-seronegative. The sample comprised PBMCs. CDR3 residues: CASSLLREAQYF. The CDR3 nucleotides read TGTGCCAGCAGTCTCCTGAGGGAGGCGCAGTACTTC.